This T cell receptor beta chain was obtained from a study of monozygotic twins with inflammatory bowel disease. Overall study results and limits: Those with IBD had lower TCRbeta diversity (inverse Simpson) than their healthy co-twins did. No distinction between different T cell subtypes was possible.

Every TCR library consumed about 3,500 ng of total RNA. From its re-call of the 5' RACE reads, TCRdb lists each CDR3 protein once, without DNA. The data show 210,000 or so distinct CDR3 sequences, and the top ten clones hold 7.5% to 9.5%. Germline CDR1 and CDR2: MNHNY and SVGAGI (reference sequence). CDR3 length: 13 amino acids. About this clonotype itself: The target antigen is unknown.

Specimen: blood. J is TRBJ2-3 and V is TRBV6-6; TCRdb gives TRBD2 as the D gene, but with no DNA this cannot be confirmed. This TCR came from a human donor with ulcerative colitis or Crohn's disease, or a healthy co-twin of an affected twin (not recorded which). CDR3 residues: CATGPAGADTQYF.